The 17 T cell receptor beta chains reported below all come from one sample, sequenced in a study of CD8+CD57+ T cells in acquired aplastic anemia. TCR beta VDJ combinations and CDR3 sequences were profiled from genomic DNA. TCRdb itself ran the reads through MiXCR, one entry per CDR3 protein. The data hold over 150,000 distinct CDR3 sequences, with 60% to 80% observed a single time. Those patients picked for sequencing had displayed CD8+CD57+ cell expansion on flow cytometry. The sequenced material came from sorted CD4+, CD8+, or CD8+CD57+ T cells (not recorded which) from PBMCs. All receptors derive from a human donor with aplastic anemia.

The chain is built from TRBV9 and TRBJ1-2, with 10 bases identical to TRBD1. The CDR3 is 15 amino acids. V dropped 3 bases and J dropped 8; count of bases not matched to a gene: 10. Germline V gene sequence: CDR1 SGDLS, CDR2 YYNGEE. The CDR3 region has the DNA TGTGCCAGCAGCGCAGAAGGACAGGGGGGTGGCGGCTACACCTTC. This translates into CASSAEGQGGGGYTF.

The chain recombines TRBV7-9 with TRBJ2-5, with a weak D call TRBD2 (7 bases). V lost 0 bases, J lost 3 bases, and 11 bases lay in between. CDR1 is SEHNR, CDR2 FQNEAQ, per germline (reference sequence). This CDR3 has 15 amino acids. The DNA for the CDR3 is TGTGCCAGCAGCTTAGCTGGGGGGGCAAAAGAGACCCAGTACTTC. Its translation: CASSLAGGAKETQYF.

CDR3 coding DNA: TGTGCCAGCAGCTACATGGGACAGCTTAATGAAAAACTGTTTTTT. It codes for CASSYMGQLNEKLFF. The genes are TRBV11-2 and TRBJ1-4; 7 bases line up with TRBD1. This CDR3 contains 15 residues. The junction had 6 bases not matched to a gene; V was cut back by 4 bases and J by 4 bases. Germline V gene sequence: CDR1 SGHAT, CDR2 FQNNGV.

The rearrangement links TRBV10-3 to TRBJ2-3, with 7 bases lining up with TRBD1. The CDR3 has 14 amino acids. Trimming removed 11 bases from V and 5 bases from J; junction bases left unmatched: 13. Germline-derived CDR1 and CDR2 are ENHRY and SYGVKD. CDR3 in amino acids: CAAWDSAVKDTQYF. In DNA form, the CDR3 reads TGTGCCGCGTGGGACAGCGCAGTTAAAGATACGCAGTATTTT.

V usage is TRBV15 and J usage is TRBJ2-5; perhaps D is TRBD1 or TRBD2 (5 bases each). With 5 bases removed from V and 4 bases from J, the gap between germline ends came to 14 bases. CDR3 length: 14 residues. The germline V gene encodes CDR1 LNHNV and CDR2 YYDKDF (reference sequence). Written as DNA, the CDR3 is TGTGCCACCAGCGGTAGAGGGGCCGGAGAGACCCAGTACTTC. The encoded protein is CATSGRGAGETQYF.

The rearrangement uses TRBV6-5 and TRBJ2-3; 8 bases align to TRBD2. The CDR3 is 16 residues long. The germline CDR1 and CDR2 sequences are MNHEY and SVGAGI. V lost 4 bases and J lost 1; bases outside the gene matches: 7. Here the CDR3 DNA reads TGTGCCAGCAGTTCTCGGCTTAGCGGGGGCACAGATACGCAGTATTTT. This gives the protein CASSSRLSGGTDTQYF.

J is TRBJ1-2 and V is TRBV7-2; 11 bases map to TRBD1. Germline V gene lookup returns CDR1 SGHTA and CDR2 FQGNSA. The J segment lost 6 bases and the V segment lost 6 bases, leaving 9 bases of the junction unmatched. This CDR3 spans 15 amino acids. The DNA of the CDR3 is TGTGCCAGCAGAACCACCGGGACAGGGGGAGATGGCTACACCTTC. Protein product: CASRTTGTGGDGYTF.

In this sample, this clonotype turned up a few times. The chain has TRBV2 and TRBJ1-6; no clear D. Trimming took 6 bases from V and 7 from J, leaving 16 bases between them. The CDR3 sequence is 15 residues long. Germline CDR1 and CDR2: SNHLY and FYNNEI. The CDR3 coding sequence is TGTGCCAGCAGGCCCCCTACAGTGACCAATTCACCCCTCCACTTT. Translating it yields CASRPPTVTNSPLHF.

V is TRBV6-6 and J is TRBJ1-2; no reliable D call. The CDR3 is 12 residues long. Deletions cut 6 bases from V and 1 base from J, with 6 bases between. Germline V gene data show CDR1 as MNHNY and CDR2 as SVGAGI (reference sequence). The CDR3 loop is CASRGFNYGYTF. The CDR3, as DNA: TGTGCCAGCAGAGGTTTTAACTATGGCTACACCTTC.

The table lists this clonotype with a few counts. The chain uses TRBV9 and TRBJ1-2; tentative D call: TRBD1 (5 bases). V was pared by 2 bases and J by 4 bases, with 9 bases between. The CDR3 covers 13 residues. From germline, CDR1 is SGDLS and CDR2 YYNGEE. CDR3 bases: TGTGCCAGCAGCGTGGGGACCGTCTATGGCTACACCTTC. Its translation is CASSVGTVYGYTF.

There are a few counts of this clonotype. As DNA, the CDR3 is TGTGCCAGCAGCTCTAGACTGGAGAGCACAGATACGCAGTATTTT. Amino acid sequence: CASSSRLESTDTQYF. V and J are TRBV7-9 and TRBJ2-3; D is unresolved. Germline V lookup: CDR1 SEHNR, CDR2 FQNEAQ (reference sequence). V lost 4 bases, J lost 0 bases, and 11 bases lay in between. This CDR3 comprises 15 residues.

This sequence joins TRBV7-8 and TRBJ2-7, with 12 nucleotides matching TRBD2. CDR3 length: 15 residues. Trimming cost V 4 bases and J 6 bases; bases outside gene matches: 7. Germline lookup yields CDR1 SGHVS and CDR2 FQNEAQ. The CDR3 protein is CASSSLTSGSREQYF. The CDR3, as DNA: TGTGCCAGCAGCTCCCTGACTAGCGGGAGTCGCGAGCAGTACTTC.

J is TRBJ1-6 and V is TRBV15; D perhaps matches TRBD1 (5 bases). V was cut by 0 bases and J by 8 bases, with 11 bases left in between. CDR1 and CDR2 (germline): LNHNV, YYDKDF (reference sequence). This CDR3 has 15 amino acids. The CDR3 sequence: CATSRDLQGYSPLHF. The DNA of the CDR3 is TGTGCCACCAGCAGAGATCTCCAGGGATATTCACCCCTCCACTTT.

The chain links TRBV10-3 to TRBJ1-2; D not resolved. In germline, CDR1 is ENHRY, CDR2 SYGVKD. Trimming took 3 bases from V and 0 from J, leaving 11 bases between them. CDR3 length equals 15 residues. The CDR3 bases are TGTGCCATCAGTGAATCTTTCCGCACTAACTATGGCTACACCTTC. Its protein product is CAISESFRTNYGYTF.

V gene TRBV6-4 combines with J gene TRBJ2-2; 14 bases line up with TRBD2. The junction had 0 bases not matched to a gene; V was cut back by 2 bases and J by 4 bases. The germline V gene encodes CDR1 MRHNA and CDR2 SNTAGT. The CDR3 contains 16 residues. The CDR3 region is CASSDGLAGGTGELFF. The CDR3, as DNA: TGTGCCAGCAGTGACGGACTAGCGGGAGGCACCGGGGAGCTGTTTTTT.

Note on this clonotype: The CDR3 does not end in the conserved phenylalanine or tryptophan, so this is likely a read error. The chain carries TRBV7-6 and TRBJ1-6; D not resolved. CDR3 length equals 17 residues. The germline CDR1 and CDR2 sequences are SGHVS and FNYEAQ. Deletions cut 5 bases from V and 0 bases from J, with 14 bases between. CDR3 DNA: TGTGCCAGCAGCCCCGGGAGTGTGAGCTCCTATAATTCACCCCTCCACTTG. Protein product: CASSPGSVSSYNSPLHL.

CDR3 region: CSARDRTGPNYGYTF. DNA for the CDR3: TGCAGTGCTAGAGATAGGACAGGGCCTAACTATGGCTACACCTTC. The V and J genes are TRBV20-1 and TRBJ1-2; 8 nucleotides match TRBD1. V lost 0 bases to trimming and J lost 0 bases; unmatched junction nucleotides: 3. The CDR3 loop spans 15 amino acids. Germline CDR1 DFQATT, CDR2 SNEGSKA (reference sequence).